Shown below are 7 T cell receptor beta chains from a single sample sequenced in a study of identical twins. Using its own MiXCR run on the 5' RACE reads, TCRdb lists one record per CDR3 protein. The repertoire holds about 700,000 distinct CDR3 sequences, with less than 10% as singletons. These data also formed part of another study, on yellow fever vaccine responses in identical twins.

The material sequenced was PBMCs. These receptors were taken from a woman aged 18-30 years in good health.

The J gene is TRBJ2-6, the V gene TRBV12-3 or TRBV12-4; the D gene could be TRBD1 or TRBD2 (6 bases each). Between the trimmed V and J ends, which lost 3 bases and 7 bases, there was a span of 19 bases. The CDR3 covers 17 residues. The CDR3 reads CASSFGSGGAGANVLTF. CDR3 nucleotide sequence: TGTGCCAGCAGTTTCGGATCCGGGGGCGCAGGAGCCAACGTCCTGACTTTC.

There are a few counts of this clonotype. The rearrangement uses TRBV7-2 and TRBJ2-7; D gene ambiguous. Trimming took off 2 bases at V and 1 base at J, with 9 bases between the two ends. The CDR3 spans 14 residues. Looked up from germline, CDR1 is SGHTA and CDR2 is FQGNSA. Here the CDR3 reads CASSLSRPSYEQYF. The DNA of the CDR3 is TGTGCCAGCAGCTTATCCCGGCCGTCCTACGAGCAGTACTTC.

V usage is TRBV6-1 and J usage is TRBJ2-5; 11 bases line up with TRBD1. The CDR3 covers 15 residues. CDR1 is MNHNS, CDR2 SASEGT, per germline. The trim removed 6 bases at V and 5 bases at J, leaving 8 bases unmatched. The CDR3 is CASRTGTGGTETQYF. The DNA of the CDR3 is TGTGCCAGCAGAACCGGGACAGGGGGGACGGAGACCCAGTACTTC.

The CDR3 spells CASLETGLHTEAFF. In DNA, the CDR3 is TGTGCCAGCCTTGAAACAGGGTTGCACACTGAAGCTTTCTTT. The chain uses TRBV5-6 and TRBJ1-1, with D possibly being TRBD1 (6 bases). The CDR3 consists of 14 residues. The germline V gene has CDR1 SGHDT and CDR2 YYEEEE. Trimming left V 7 bases short and J 3 bases short, with 16 bases between.

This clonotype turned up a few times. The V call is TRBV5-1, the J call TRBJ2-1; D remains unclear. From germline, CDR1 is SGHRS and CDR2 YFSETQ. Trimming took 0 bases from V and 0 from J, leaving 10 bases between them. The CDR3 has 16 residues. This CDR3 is CASSLAPGNSYNEQFF. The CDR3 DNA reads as TGCGCCAGCAGCTTGGCCCCAGGAAACTCCTACAATGAGCAGTTCTTC.

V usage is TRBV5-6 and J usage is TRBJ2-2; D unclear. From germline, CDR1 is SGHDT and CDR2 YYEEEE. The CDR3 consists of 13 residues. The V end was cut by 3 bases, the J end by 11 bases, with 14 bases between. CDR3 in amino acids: CASSWGTVGELFF. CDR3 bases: TGTGCCAGCAGCTGGGGTACGGTGGGAGAGCTGTTTTTT.

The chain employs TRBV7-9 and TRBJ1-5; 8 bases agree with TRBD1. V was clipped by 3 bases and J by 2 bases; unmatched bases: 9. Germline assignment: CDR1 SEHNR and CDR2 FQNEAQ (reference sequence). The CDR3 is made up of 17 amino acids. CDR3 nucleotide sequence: TGTGCCAGCAGCTTGGACAGGGCGTATGGTGGCAATCAGCCCCAGCATTTT. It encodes CASSLDRAYGGNQPQHF.